This T cell receptor beta chain was sequenced in a study of CD8+ T cells in alopecia areata. About the research overall: Severity scores in treated patients reflected the percentage of scalp affected.

RNA was extracted and reverse transcribed into cDNA as the sequencing template. This table comes from immunoSEQ multiplex PCR, and its TCRdb copy is limited to in-frame clones, with some not included. The sample shows 250,000 to 350,000 clones, 45% to 70% of them seen only once. The treatment here: oral pan-JAK inhibitor, 5-10 mg twice daily. The sorting of PBMCs gave CD4+ and CD8+ T cells. Findings and limits, study-wide: Normal scalp had lower clonality than lesional scalp, with alopecia totalis/universalis lesions showing this most strongly. Mice showed TCR sharing more clearly than patients did, possibly owing to HLA.

In its sample, this clone was seen a few times. The antigen remains unidentified. The material was CD4+ T cells sorted from blood, obtained around week 54, from a patient treated with tofacitinib. The receptor was derived from a human donor with alopecia areata.

The CDR3 coding sequence is TGTGCCAGCAGCTCGTGGAATGAGCAGTTCTTC. Amino acids: CASSSWNEQFF. The gene calls are TRBV6-5 and TRBJ2-1; D unclear. V was clipped by 6 bases and J by 7 bases, with 7 bases between them. The germline CDR1 and CDR2 sequences are MNHEY and SVGAGI. CDR3 length: 11 residues.